These 8 T cell receptor beta chains came from one sample sequenced in a study of blood T cell repertoires in COVID-19. Data came from immunoSEQ multiplex PCR; TCRdb stores just in-frame clones and leaves some out. The sample has roughly 50,000 clones, approximately 89% seen once. Sequenced: peripheral blood. The receptors derive from a woman in her fifties or sixties with active COVID-19.

The CDR3 DNA sequence: TGTGCCAGCAGCTTTGGGGCTTATAATGAAAAACTGTTTTTT. The encoded protein is CASSFGAYNEKLFF. The genes are TRBV13 and TRBJ1-4; maybe TRBD1 (5 bases). With 3 bases removed from V and 4 bases from J, the gap between germline ends came to 9 bases. The CDR3 sequence is 14 residues long. Germline lookup yields CDR1 PRHDT and CDR2 FYEKMQ (reference sequence).

The V call is TRBV3-1 (or the pseudogene TRBV3-2), the J call TRBJ2-7; D is perhaps TRBD2 (6 bases). CDR1 is LGHDT, CDR2 YNNKEL, per germline (reference sequence). The V gene lost 3 bases and the J gene lost 5 bases, with 11 bases spanning the gap. This CDR3 contains 13 residues. The CDR3 DNA sequence: TGTGCCAGCAGCCAGAAAGGCGGGAACGAGCAGTACTTC. Its translation is CASSQKGGNEQYF.

V and J are TRBV7-9 and TRBJ1-4; 7 bases match TRBD1. After removal of 5 bases from V and 8 bases from J, the junction contained 11 bases not matched to a gene. Germline V gene data show CDR1 as SEHNR and CDR2 as FQNEAQ (reference sequence). The length of the CDR3 is 15 residues. CDR3 loop: CASSTDAGTAEKLFF. The CDR3 DNA follows: TGTGCCAGCAGCACCGACGCCGGGACAGCAGAAAAACTGTTTTTT.

V gene TRBV5-4 combines with J gene TRBJ2-2; D is possibly TRBD2 (6 bases). V was clipped by 0 bases and J by 1 base, with 7 bases between them. Germline values: CDR1 SGHNT, CDR2 YYREEE (reference sequence). The CDR3 is 15 residues long. The CDR3 reads CASSLGGVNTGELFF. The CDR3 region has the DNA TGTGCCAGCAGCTTGGGGGGGGTGAACACCGGGGAGCTGTTTTTT. The full variable domain, its missing parts supplied by reference TRBV5-4 and TRBJ2-2, is ETGVTQSPTHLIKTRGQQVTLRCSSQSGHNTVSWYQQALGQGPQFIFQYYREEENGRGNFPPRFSGLQFPNYSSELNVNALELDDSALYLCASSLGGVNTGELFFGEGSRLTVL.

This clone was found once. The chain employs TRBV12-5 and TRBJ1-1; 7 nucleotides agree with TRBD1. Germline V gene data show CDR1 as LGHNT and CDR2 as FRNRAP. The CDR3 totals 17 residues. With V trimmed by 8 bases and J by 3 bases, 18 bases remained unmatched. Here the CDR3 reads CASTLRGQGGRDTEAFF. The DNA for the CDR3 is TGTGCTAGTACCCTACGGGGCCAAGGGGGCAGGGACACTGAAGCTTTCTTT.

The chain uses TRBV18 and TRBJ2-4, with 9 bases lining up with TRBD2. The junction had 1 base not matched to a gene; V was cut back by 4 bases and J by 0 bases. CDR3 size: 15 residues. Germline V gives CDR1 KGHSH, CDR2 LQKENI. DNA of the CDR3: TGTGCCAGCTCACTAGCGGGGGAAGCCAAAAACATTCAGTACTTC. Amino acids: CASSLAGEAKNIQYF.

The V and J genes are TRBV12-3 or TRBV12-4 and TRBJ2-7; D uncertain. The CDR3 spans 11 residues. Trimming cost V 5 bases and J 1 base, with 3 bases left between them. Here the CDR3 reads CASSPSYEQYF. Here the CDR3 DNA reads TGTGCCAGCAGTCCTTCCTACGAGCAGTACTTC.

The rearrangement links TRBV5-4 to TRBJ2-6; tentative D call: TRBD1 (6 bases). Germline-derived CDR1 and CDR2 are SGHNT and YYREEE (reference sequence). V lost 0 bases to trimming and J lost 4 bases, with 11 bases between them. The CDR3 covers 16 residues. For the CDR3, the DNA is TGTGCCAGCAGCTTGGTCCCAGGGGCGGGGGCCAACGTCCTGACTTTC. Its protein is CASSLVPGAGANVLTF.